The TCR beta chain under discussion was sequenced for a study of CD4 T cells in relation to SARS-CoV-2 and coronaviruses. The table came from immunoSEQ multiplex PCR; TCRdb's copy has only in-frame clones and leaves some out. This sample carries roughly 30,000 clones, 75% to 80% of them seen once, and the ten largest clones take about 17%. With 5 bases removed from V and 5 bases from J, the gap between germline ends came to 24 bases. The CDR3 has 17 amino acids. Germline CDR1 SGHVS, CDR2 FQNEAQ. Study-level points and caveats: In around 60% of donors, memory CD4+ clonotypes crossrecognized SARS-CoV-2 and at least one common cold coronavirus spike.

Before the COVID-19 pandemic, during about 2011-2019, CD4+ T cells were taken from unexposed donors. CD4+ T cells were isolated from the cells after about nine days of culture. Worth noting for this clone: Its specificity is not known.

The clonotype was recovered from a human donor in good health. This chain links TRBV7-8 with TRBJ1-1; perhaps TRBD1 as D (6 bases). Sequences were obtained from CD4+ T cells from PBMCs, cultured in vitro. The chain's CDR3 is CASSRIRNNRDWTEAFF. The CDR3 coding sequence is TGTGCCAGCAGCCGGATCAGAAACAACAGGGACTGGACTGAAGCTTTCTTT.